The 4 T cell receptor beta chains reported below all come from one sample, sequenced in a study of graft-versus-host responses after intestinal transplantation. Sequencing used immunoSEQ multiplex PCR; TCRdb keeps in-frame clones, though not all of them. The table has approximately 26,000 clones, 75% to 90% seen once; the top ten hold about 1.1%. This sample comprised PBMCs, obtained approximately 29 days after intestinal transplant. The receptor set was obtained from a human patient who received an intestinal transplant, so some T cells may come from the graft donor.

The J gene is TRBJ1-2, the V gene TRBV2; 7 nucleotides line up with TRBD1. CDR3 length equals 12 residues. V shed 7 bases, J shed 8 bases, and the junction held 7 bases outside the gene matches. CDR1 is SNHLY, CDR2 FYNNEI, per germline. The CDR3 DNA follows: TGTGCCAGCAATACAGGGGTGGGAGGCTACACCTTC. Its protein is CASNTGVGGYTF.

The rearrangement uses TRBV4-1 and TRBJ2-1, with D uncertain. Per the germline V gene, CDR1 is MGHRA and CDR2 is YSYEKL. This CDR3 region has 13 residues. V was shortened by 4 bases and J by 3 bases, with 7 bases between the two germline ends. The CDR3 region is CASSLGVYNEQFF. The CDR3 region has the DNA TGCGCCAGCAGCCTTGGGGTCTACAATGAGCAGTTCTTC.

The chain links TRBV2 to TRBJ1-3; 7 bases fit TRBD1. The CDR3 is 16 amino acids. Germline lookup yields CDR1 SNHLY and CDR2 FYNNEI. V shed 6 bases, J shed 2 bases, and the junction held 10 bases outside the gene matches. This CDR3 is CASSSRRGGPGNTIYF. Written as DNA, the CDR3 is TGTGCCAGCAGCAGCCGCCGAGGGGGCCCTGGAAACACCATATATTTT.

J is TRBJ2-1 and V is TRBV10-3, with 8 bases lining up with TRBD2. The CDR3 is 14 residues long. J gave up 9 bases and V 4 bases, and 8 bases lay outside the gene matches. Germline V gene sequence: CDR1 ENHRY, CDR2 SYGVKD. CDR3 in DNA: TGTGCCATCAGTGTCGGGGGGGCAGGTCGTGAGCAGTTCTTC. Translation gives CAISVGGAGREQFF.